This is a list of T cell receptor beta chains from one sample in a study of blood T cell repertoires in COVID-19. Some clones are missing from TCRdb's copy, which holds only in-frame ones; the method was immunoSEQ multiplex PCR. The table shows about 120,000 clones, with about nine tenths occurring only once. Material: peripheral blood. All receptors come from a woman aged 65 to 85 with COVID-19, enrolled during active disease. The CDR3 runs from the conserved cysteine through the conserved F or W. The D gene is left open where the match is weak. For some rows the clone size is stated as once, few or many, or as a class when expanded; others skip it.

clone size: .; CDR3 length: 15; J gene: TRBJ2-5; D gene: .; V gene: TRBV18; CDR3 protein: CASSPPTGVQETQYF; CDR3 DNA: TGTGCCAGCTCACCACCGACAGGCGTCCAAGAGACCCAGTACTTC
clone size: .; CDR3 length: 11; J gene: TRBJ2-3; D gene: .; V gene: TRBV2; CDR3 protein: CASRLTDTQYF; CDR3 DNA: TGTGCCAGCAGACTGACAGATACGCAGTATTTT
clone size: .; CDR3 length: 18; J gene: TRBJ2-3; D gene: .; V gene: TRBV4-1; CDR3 protein: CASSQTVVVGVRADTQYF; CDR3 DNA: TGCGCCAGCAGCCAAACGGTGGTAGTCGGGGTTCGAGCAGATACGCAGTATTTT
clone size: once; CDR3 length: 15; J gene: TRBJ1-4; D gene: .; V gene: TRBV5-1; CDR3 protein: CASSDPGESNEKLFF; CDR3 DNA: TGCGCCAGCAGCGATCCCGGGGAATCTAATGAAAAACTGTTTTTT
clone size: .; CDR3 length: 13; J gene: TRBJ1-1; D gene: TRBD1; V gene: TRBV7-2; CDR3 protein: CASSFDRDTEAFF; CDR3 DNA: TGTGCCAGCAGCTTCGACAGGGACACTGAAGCTTTCTTT
clone size: .; CDR3 length: 15; J gene: TRBJ1-1; D gene: .; V gene: TRBV7-6; CDR3 protein: CASSSTDKGFTEAFF; CDR3 DNA: TGTGCCAGCAGCTCCACGGACAAGGGGTTCACTGAAGCTTTCTTT
clone size: .; CDR3 length: 15; J gene: TRBJ2-1; D gene: TRBD1; V gene: TRBV6-4; CDR3 protein: CASSGGQGSYNEQFF; CDR3 DNA: TGTGCCAGCAGTGGCGGACAGGGCTCCTACAATGAGCAGTTCTTC
clone size: .; CDR3 length: 10; J gene: TRBJ2-1; D gene: .; V gene: TRBV29-1; CDR3 protein: CSVADNEQFF; CDR3 DNA: TGCAGCGTTGCGGACAATGAGCAGTTCTTC
clone size: .; CDR3 length: 13; J gene: TRBJ1-1; D gene: TRBD1; V gene: TRBV19; CDR3 protein: CASSDTGGTEAFF; CDR3 DNA: TGTGCCAGTAGTGATACAGGGGGCACTGAAGCTTTCTTT
clone size: .; CDR3 length: 14; J gene: TRBJ1-3; D gene: .; V gene: TRBV30; CDR3 protein: CAWAWGDSGNTIYF; CDR3 DNA: TGTGCCTGGGCATGGGGGGACTCTGGAAACACCATATATTTT
clone size: few; CDR3 length: 10; J gene: TRBJ2-1; D gene: .; V gene: TRBV20-1; CDR3 protein: CSATQNEQFF; CDR3 DNA: TGCAGTGCTACCCAGAATGAGCAGTTCTTC
clone size: .; CDR3 length: 16; J gene: TRBJ2-2; D gene: TRBD2; V gene: TRBV7-3; CDR3 protein: CASSPRLAGFTGELFF; CDR3 DNA: TGTGCCAGCAGCCCGCGACTAGCGGGGTTTACCGGGGAGCTGTTTTTT
clone size: .; CDR3 length: 15; J gene: TRBJ2-3; D gene: .; V gene: TRBV7-6; CDR3 protein: CASSSGGVATDTQYF; CDR3 DNA: TGTGCCAGCAGCTCCGGAGGGGTCGCGACAGATACGCAGTATTTT
clone size: .; CDR3 length: 15; J gene: TRBJ1-6; D gene: .; V gene: TRBV4-1; CDR3 protein: CASSQDRGYNSPLHF; CDR3 DNA: TGCGCCAGCAGCCAAGATCGAGGATATAATTCACCCCTCCACTTT